This T cell receptor beta chain was identified in a study of technical replicates of blood from several donors. Generated by immunoSEQ multiplex PCR, the TCRdb table keeps only in-frame clones and is missing some. Here the sample spans tens of thousands of clones, roughly 88% being singletons. The CDR3 is 11 residues long. Trimming pared 8 bases from V and 6 bases from J, leaving 10 bases between. In germline, CDR1 is SGHRS, CDR2 YFSETQ. The chain combines TRBV5-1 with TRBJ2-3, with D possibly being TRBD1 (6 bases). The sequenced sample consisted of PBMCs. The sequence was obtained from a human donor in good health. Some clones in this sample may be carry-over from other donors' samples. The CDR3 sequence: CASRGQDTQYF. CDR3 nucleotides: TGCGCCAGTCGCGGACAGGATACGCAGTATTTT. The full variable domain, in which reference TRBV5-1 and TRBJ2-3 provide the parts outside the CDR3, is KAGVTQTPRYLIKTRGQQVTLSCSPISGHRSVSWYQQTPGQGLQFLFEYFSETQRNKGNFPGRFSGRQFSNSRSEMNVSTLELGDSALYLCASRGQDTQYFGPGTRLTVL.